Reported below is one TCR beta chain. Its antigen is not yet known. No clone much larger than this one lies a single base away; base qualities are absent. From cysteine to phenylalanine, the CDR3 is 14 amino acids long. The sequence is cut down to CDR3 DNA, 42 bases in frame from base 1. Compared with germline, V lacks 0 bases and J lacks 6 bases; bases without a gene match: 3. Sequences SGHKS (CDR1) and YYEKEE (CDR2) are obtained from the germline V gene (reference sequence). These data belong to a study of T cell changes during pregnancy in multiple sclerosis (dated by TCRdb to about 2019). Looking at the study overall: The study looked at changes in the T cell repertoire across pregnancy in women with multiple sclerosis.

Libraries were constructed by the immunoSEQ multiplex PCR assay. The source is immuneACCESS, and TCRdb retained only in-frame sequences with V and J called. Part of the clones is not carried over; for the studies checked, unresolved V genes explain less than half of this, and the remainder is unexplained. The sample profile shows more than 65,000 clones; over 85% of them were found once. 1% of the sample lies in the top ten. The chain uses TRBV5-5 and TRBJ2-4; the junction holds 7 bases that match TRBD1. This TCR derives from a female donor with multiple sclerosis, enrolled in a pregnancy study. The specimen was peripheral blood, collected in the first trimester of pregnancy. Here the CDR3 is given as CASSLAGQRNIQYF. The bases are TGTGCCAGCAGCTTGGCGGGACAGCGAAACATTCAGTACTTC.